Detailed here is one T cell receptor beta chain. The entry originates in a study of control samples from healthy donors and cancer patients. The CDR3 covers 13 residues. V lost 6 bases, J lost 7 bases, and 15 bases lay in between. From germline, CDR1 is MGHDK and CDR2 SYGVNS. Sequencing was performed with immunoSEQ multiplex PCR; in TCRdb, only in-frame clones are kept and a portion is missing. The table shows under 70,000 clones, with just over 90% occurring only once. This chain joins TRBV25-1 and TRBJ1-1; D call uncertain. The receptor was derived from a woman between 45 and 60 years old with colorectal cancer. Material for sequencing was PBMCs. The CDR3 region is CASSGTSVGEAFF. The CDR3 DNA sequence: TGTGCCAGCAGCGGTACAAGTGTTGGTGAAGCTTTCTTT.